These 19 T cell receptor beta chains were all obtained from the same sample, sequenced in a study of blood T cells in healthy people across ages. Primers used in a second PCR of about 7 to 12 cycles were a sample-barcoded 5' primer and a J-beta primer mix. Each CDR3 protein is one row after TCRdb ran MiXCR on the 5' RACE reads. This sample has hundreds of thousands of distinct CDR3 sequences, with 58% found just once. Sequences were obtained from blood. All receptors derive from a man aged 55 to 70 in good health.

V is TRBV5-1 and J is TRBJ1-5; D not resolved. The V gene lost 4 bases and the J gene lost 0 bases, with 14 bases spanning the gap. The germline CDR1 and CDR2 sequences are SGHRS and YFSETQ. There are 16 residues in the CDR3. CDR3: CASSPEGPYSNQPQHF. CDR3 sequence (DNA): TGCGCCAGCAGCCCGGAGGGCCCTTATAGCAATCAGCCCCAGCATTTT.

This clonotype occurred a few times. The chain couples TRBV20-1 to TRBJ2-5; 9 positions match TRBD1. The CDR3 totals 17 residues. The J segment lost 0 bases and the V segment lost 6 bases, leaving 14 bases of the junction unmatched. Looked up from germline, CDR1 is DFQATT and CDR2 is SNEGSKA (reference sequence). CDR3 in DNA: TGCAGTGCCAGTCCCGGGACAGGGAGAGGGGACCAAGAGACCCAGTACTTC. This sequence encodes CSASPGTGRGDQETQYF.

V and J are TRBV11-2 and TRBJ2-5, with 8 nucleotides matching TRBD1. This CDR3 comprises 16 residues. The V gene's germline CDR1 is SGHAT and CDR2 FQNNGV. V lost 2 bases to trimming and J lost 4 bases; unmatched junction nucleotides: 9. The CDR3 coding sequence is TGTGCCAGCAGCTTATGGGGCAGGGGGCGATCAGAGACCCAGTACTTC. Its translation is CASSLWGRGRSETQYF.

The V and J genes are TRBV7-3 and TRBJ2-3; 10 bases line up with TRBD2. The J segment lost 4 bases and the V segment lost 3 bases, leaving 7 bases of the junction unmatched. From germline, CDR1 is SGHTA and CDR2 FQGTGA. The CDR3 has 16 residues. This CDR3 reads CASSFLAGASADTQYF. In nucleotides, the CDR3 is TGTGCCAGCAGCTTTCTAGCGGGAGCTAGCGCAGATACGCAGTATTTT.

This clonotype was counted a few times. J is TRBJ2-1 and V is TRBV29-1; no clear D gene. The CDR3 has 12 amino acids. V was shortened by 0 bases and J by 7 bases, with 7 bases between the two germline ends. CDR1 is SQVTM and CDR2 is ANQGSEA in the germline V gene. This CDR3 reads CSVEDQVNEQFF. In DNA, the CDR3 is TGCAGCGTTGAAGATCAGGTTAATGAGCAGTTCTTC.

The V gene is TRBV4-1, the J gene TRBJ1-6; the match to TRBD1 covers 7 bases. Per the germline V gene, CDR1 is MGHRA and CDR2 is YSYEKL. The CDR3 is 15 residues long. J was trimmed by 7 bases and V by 4 bases; bases with no gene match: 7. The CDR3 coding sequence is TGCGCCAGCAGCCGATACCGGGACAGCAATTCACCCCTCCACTTT. Protein: CASSRYRDSNSPLHF.

The chain joins TRBV11-3 to TRBJ2-1, with D maybe TRBD1 (7 bases). The germline CDR1 and CDR2 sequences are SGHNT and YENEEA. The CDR3 runs 14 residues. V was trimmed by 4 bases and J by 7 bases, leaving 14 bases between them. Written as DNA, the CDR3 is TGTGCCAGCAGCTCCCGGAGGGGGCGAAATGAGCAGTTCTTC. Translation: CASSSRRGRNEQFF. Complete variable domain (other parts from reference TRBV11-3 and TRBJ2-1): EAGVVQSPRYKIIEKKQPVAFWCNPISGHNTLYWYLQNLGQGPELLIRYENEEAVDDSQLPKDRFSAERLKGVDSTLKIQPAELGDSAVYLCASSSRRGRNEQFFGPGTRLTVL.

V gene TRBV3-1 combines with J gene TRBJ1-2; unclear D gene. The germline gives CDR1 LGHDT, CDR2 YNNKEL (reference sequence). This CDR3 is 14 amino acids long. The germline V and J ends were trimmed by 0 bases and 3 bases, with 8 bases remaining between them. The CDR3 nucleotides are TGTGCCAGCAGCCAAGATGGCGCGGACTATGGCTACACCTTC. Its translation: CASSQDGADYGYTF.

V gene TRBV9 combines with J gene TRBJ2-5, with D hard to call. V lost 4 bases, J lost 5 bases, and 12 bases lay in between. This CDR3 contains 13 residues. Germline-derived CDR1 and CDR2 are SGDLS and YYNGEE. The CDR3 loop is CASSFSPPETQYF. The CDR3 nucleotides read TGTGCCAGCAGCTTTTCCCCGCCGGAGACCCAGTACTTC.

The chain carries TRBV10-3 and TRBJ2-3, with 7 bases that match TRBD1. Germline V gene data show CDR1 as ENHRY and CDR2 as SYGVKD. Trimming took 2 bases from V and 0 from J; bases not matched to a gene: 5. The CDR3 is 16 amino acids. The chain's CDR3 is CAISEPETGSTDTQYF. The CDR3 DNA sequence: TGTGCCATCAGTGAGCCAGAGACAGGGAGCACAGATACGCAGTATTTT.

The chain employs TRBV27 and TRBJ1-1; D gene ambiguous. From germline, CDR1 is MNHEY and CDR2 SMNVEV (reference sequence). The V end lost 2 bases, the J end lost 1 base, and 8 bases lay between the germline ends. The CDR3 is 14 residues long. CDR3 in amino acids: CASSLRPRNTEAFF. In DNA, the CDR3 is TGTGCCAGCAGTTTAAGACCGCGGAACACTGAAGCTTTCTTT.

This clonotype was recorded once. The chain links TRBV21-1 to TRBJ1-2. TRBV21-1 is a pseudogene segment. This CDR3 is built from 15 residues. The CDR3 is CASSKLQGHNYGYTF. The CDR3 DNA follows: TGTGCCAGCAGCAAACTTCAGGGCCATAACTATGGCTACACCTTC.

This clonotype has only one observation. V and J are TRBV7-9 and TRBJ1-5; TRBD1 aligns across 11 bases. This CDR3 has 17 residues. Looked up from germline, CDR1 is SEHNR and CDR2 is FQNEAQ (reference sequence). Trimming at V came to 5 bases and at J to 4 bases, leaving 10 bases not matched to a gene. The CDR3 spells CASSHGRGQGGNQPQHF. The CDR3 DNA is TGTGCCAGCAGCCATGGGCGGGGACAGGGGGGTAATCAGCCCCAGCATTTT.

This clonotype was detected only a few times. The V gene is TRBV28, the J gene TRBJ2-7, with D possibly being TRBD2 (5 bases). The CDR3 covers 13 residues. CDR1 and CDR2 from the germline V gene are MDHEN and SYDVKM. Trimming left V 8 bases short and J 0 bases short, with 11 bases between. This chain's CDR3 is CASGLASSYEQYF. The CDR3 DNA is TGTGCCAGCGGACTGGCGAGCTCCTACGAGCAGTACTTC.

This rearrangement joins TRBV6-5 to TRBJ2-3, with D tentatively TRBD2 (7 bases). V dropped 5 bases and J dropped 6 bases, with 12 bases sitting between them. Germline values: CDR1 MNHEY, CDR2 SVGAGI. The CDR3 is 13 amino acids. The CDR3 DNA is TGTGCCAGCAGTGTAAGGGGGGGGGATACGCAGTATTTT. It translates to CASSVRGGDTQYF.

This chain uses TRBV27 with TRBJ2-7; no firm D call. The CDR3 is 13 residues long. Germline V gene sequence: CDR1 MNHEY, CDR2 SMNVEV (reference sequence). V gave up 5 bases and J gave up 3 bases, with 11 bases separating them. CDR3 protein: CASSMNSYYEQYF. The CDR3 DNA sequence: TGTGCCAGCAGTATGAACTCCTACTACGAGCAGTACTTC.

This clonotype was seen more than once but under ten times. The V and J genes are TRBV10-3 and TRBJ2-7, with D perhaps TRBD1 or TRBD2 (5 bases each). V lost 0 bases and J 6 bases, leaving 9 bases between the germline ends. Germline values: CDR1 ENHRY, CDR2 SYGVKD. CDR3 length: 13 residues. The CDR3 bases are TGTGCCATCAGTGAGTCAGCAGGGAGCGAGCAGTACTTC. Amino acids: CAISESAGSEQYF.

The chain is built from TRBV9 and TRBJ2-5; D ambiguous. CDR3 length equals 14 residues. Deletions cut 7 bases from V and 5 bases from J, with 18 bases between. Per germline, CDR1 SGDLS and CDR2 YYNGEE. CDR3 sequence: CASSNPWSGETQYF. The CDR3 bases are TGTGCCAGCTCGAACCCGTGGAGTGGGGAGACCCAGTACTTC.

V gene TRBV5-4 combines with J gene TRBJ2-1; TRBD2 aligns across 11 bases. J gave up 9 bases and V 3 bases, and 8 bases lay outside the gene matches. The CDR3 is 15 residues long. Germline V gives CDR1 SGHNT, CDR2 YYREEE (reference sequence). The CDR3 DNA reads as TGTGCCAGCAGCTCGCAACTAGCGGGGGAAGTTGAGCAGTTCTTC. Translation gives CASSSQLAGEVEQFF.